The 11 T cell receptor beta chains below come from one sample, sequenced in a study of T-cell memory formation after mild COVID-19. One entry per CDR3 protein results from TCRdb running MiXCR on the 5' RACE reads. The sample has around 370,000 distinct CDR3 sequences; approximately 21% are singletons. Sequencing used PBMCs or a T cell subset sorted from them (not recorded which). The receptors come from an adult woman who had mild COVID-19 (a few samples of this study predate the infection). Cell type and time point are not known.

The CDR3 DNA is TGTGCCAGCAGCGTATCCACGGCCAAAAACATTCAGTACTTC. Protein: CASSVSTAKNIQYF. The rearrangement joins TRBV9 to TRBJ2-4; D is undetermined. Trimming cost V 1 base and J 1 base, with 6 bases left between them. The germline gives CDR1 SGDLS, CDR2 YYNGEE. This CDR3 is built from 14 residues. Full variable domain (remainder filled in from reference TRBV9 and TRBJ2-4): DSGVTQTPKHLITATGQRVTLRCSPRSGDLSVYWYQQSLDQGLQFLIQYYNGEERAKGNILERFSAQQFPDLHSELNLSSLELGDSALYFCASSVSTAKNIQYFGAGTRLSVL.

V gene TRBV15 combines with J gene TRBJ2-5, with a possible D match to TRBD2 (6 bases). Trimming cost V 0 bases and J 0 bases, with 20 bases left between them. Germline loops: CDR1 LNHNV, CDR2 YYDKDF (reference sequence). The CDR3 length is 19 residues. The CDR3: CATSRDVTIDGSYQETQYF. DNA of the CDR3: TGTGCCACCAGCAGAGATGTGACAATCGACGGGAGCTACCAAGAGACCCAGTACTTC.

This chain's CDR3 is CASSFGTVSNQPQHF. Written as DNA, the CDR3 is TGTGCCAGCAGCTTTGGGACAGTTAGCAATCAGCCCCAGCATTTT. This chain connects TRBV7-9 to TRBJ1-5; 7 nucleotides agree with TRBD1. CDR1 SEHNR and CDR2 FQNEAQ come from the germline V gene (reference sequence). V was pared by 3 bases and J by 0 bases, with 2 bases of the junction left unmatched. CDR3 length: 15 residues. Combining the CDR3 with reference TRBV7-9 and TRBJ1-5 gives the whole variable domain DTGVSQNPRHKITKRGQNVTFRCDPISEHNRLYWYRQTLGQGPEFLTYFQNEAQLEKSRLLSDRFSAERPKGSFSTLEIQRTEQGDSAMYLCASSFGTVSNQPQHFGDGTRLSIL.

In its sample, this clonotype was seen a few times. This sequence joins TRBV29-1 and TRBJ2-5; 10 nucleotides line up with TRBD2. The V and J ends lost 6 bases and 4 bases, in that order; junction bases with no gene match: 5. This CDR3 is built from 13 residues. CDR1 is SQVTM, CDR2 ANQGSEA, per germline. In nucleotides, the CDR3 is TGCAGCGTCCTCCTAGCGGGAGTAGAGACCCAGTACTTC. The encoded protein is CSVLLAGVETQYF.

The chain joins TRBV5-6 to TRBJ1-5; D is perhaps TRBD1 (5 bases). This CDR3 comprises 14 residues. Germline V gives CDR1 SGHDT, CDR2 YYEEEE. V lost 6 bases, J lost 7 bases, and 17 bases lay in between. CDR3 sequence reads: CASTSKRQTQPQHF. For the CDR3, the DNA is TGTGCCAGCACCTCAAAGCGACAGACCCAGCCCCAGCATTTT.

This clonotype has ten or more counts. The CDR3, as DNA: TGTGCCAGCAGCCTGGTTGATGAGCAGTTCTTC. It codes for CASSLVDEQFF. The rearrangement links TRBV3-1 to TRBJ2-1; D ambiguous. Germline V CDR1 and CDR2: LGHDT, YNNKEL (reference sequence). V gave up 4 bases and J gave up 8 bases, with 6 bases separating them. This CDR3 contains 11 residues.

V gene TRBV15 combines with J gene TRBJ1-5; D unclear. Trimming left V 1 base short and J 0 bases short, with 4 bases between. Germline V gene data show CDR1 as LNHNV and CDR2 as YYDKDF (reference sequence). This CDR3 region has 14 residues. The CDR3 loop reads CATSRANSNQPQHF. The CDR3 DNA reads as TGTGCCACCAGCAGAGCCAATAGCAATCAGCCCCAGCATTTT.

This clonotype was detected only a few times. The chain recombines TRBV12-3 or TRBV12-4 with TRBJ2-7; 10 bases fit TRBD2. V dropped 3 bases and J dropped 6; count of bases not matched to a gene: 5. The CDR3 has 14 residues. The DNA of the CDR3 is TGTGCCAGCAGTTTTGGGCTAGCGGGAGCCGAGCAGTACTTC. Residues: CASSFGLAGAEQYF.

The rearrangement links TRBV10-3 to TRBJ2-1; D might be TRBD1 (5 bases). V was clipped by 5 bases and J by 7 bases, with 9 bases between them. There are 12 residues in the CDR3. Germline assignment: CDR1 ENHRY and CDR2 SYGVKD. The CDR3 protein is CAISTAGNEQFF. The DNA for the CDR3 is TGTGCCATCAGTACTGCAGGGAATGAGCAGTTCTTC.

In this sample, this clonotype turned up a few times. The chain couples TRBV5-4 to TRBJ1-1; perhaps TRBD1 as D (6 bases). Trimming shortened V by 4 bases and J by 8 bases, and 24 bases separated the two germline ends. The germline CDR1 and CDR2 sequences are SGHNT and YYREEE (reference sequence). The CDR3 extends over 16 amino acids. The CDR3 sequence is CASSPRGGFPGEEAFF. CDR3 DNA: TGTGCCAGCAGCCCTCGGGGGGGCTTTCCCGGGGAGGAAGCTTTCTTT.

This clonotype was observed a handful of times. The chain couples TRBV4-2 to TRBJ1-4; 12 bases match TRBD1. Trimming took 0 bases from V and 11 from J; bases not matched to a gene: 7. The CDR3 is made up of 16 amino acids. CDR1 is LGHNA and CDR2 is YNFKEQ in the germline V gene. The CDR3 nucleotides read TGTGCCAGCAGCCAAGATCCGGGACAGGGGGCCGGGAAACTGTTTTTT. This codes for CASSQDPGQGAGKLFF.